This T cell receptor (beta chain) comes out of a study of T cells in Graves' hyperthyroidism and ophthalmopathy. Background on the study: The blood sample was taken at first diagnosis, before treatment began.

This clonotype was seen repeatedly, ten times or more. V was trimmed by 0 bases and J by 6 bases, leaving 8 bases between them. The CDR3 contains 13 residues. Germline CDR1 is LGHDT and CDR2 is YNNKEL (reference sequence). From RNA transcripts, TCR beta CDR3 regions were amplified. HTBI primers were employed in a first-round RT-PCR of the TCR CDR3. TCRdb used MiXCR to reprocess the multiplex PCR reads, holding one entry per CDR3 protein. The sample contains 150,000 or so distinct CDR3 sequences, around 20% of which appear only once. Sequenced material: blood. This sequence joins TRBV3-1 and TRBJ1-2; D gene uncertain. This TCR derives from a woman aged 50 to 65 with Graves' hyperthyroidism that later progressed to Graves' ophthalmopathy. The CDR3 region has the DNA TGTGCCAGCAGCCAAGAACCCGTGAATGGCTACACCTTC. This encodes CASSQEPVNGYTF.